This T cell receptor (beta chain) was captured by sequencing in a study of shared clonotypes between healthy human individuals. Background on the study: CD4 naive and CD4 memory each took three plates per donor, while CD8 naive took two and CD8 memory one.

Study-level results: The naive CD4 repertoires of several donors were compared, and around 5.1% of clonotypes were shared. Compared with clonotypes that all four donors shared, non-shared clonotypes had lower generation probabilities. The sampled material consisted only of blood, and tissue repertoires are likely to differ.

Only in-frame clones appear in the TCRdb table, and some are missing; sequencing was by immunoSEQ multiplex PCR. The table shows fewer than 3 million clones, with 92% occurring only once. A remark on this clone: Its antigen is currently unknown.

Germline V gene sequence: CDR1 SGDLS, CDR2 YYNGEE. This CDR3 region has 16 residues. The V and J ends lost 4 bases and 9 bases respectively, with 23 bases between them. The sample was naive CD4+ T cells from PBMCs. Specified subset: CD45RA+ positively selected. The sequence was collected from a man younger than 30 in good health. Some clones in this sample may be carry-over from other donors' samples. The chain has TRBV9 and TRBJ2-1; no clear D gene. CDR3 nucleotides: TGTGCCAGCAGCTCACCAAAAGGTGGGGATTCTGGTGAGCAGTTCTTC. It codes for CASSSPKGGDSGEQFF.